This T cell receptor (beta chain) comes out of a study of cytomegalovirus exposure and HLA in healthy donors. Vbeta (60) and Jbeta (13) primers were used in the PCR. Only in-frame clones appear in the TCRdb table, and some are missing; sequencing was by immunoSEQ multiplex PCR. The table includes around 200,000 clones, about 82% detected once. Germline CDR1 reads WNHNN; CDR2 reads SYGVQD (reference sequence). Between the trimmed V and J ends, which lost 5 bases and 4 bases, there was a span of 11 bases. CDR3 length: 13 amino acids. Broader study findings: In a later analysis, V- and J-gene trimming of beta chains associated with a DCLRE1C missense variant, replicated independently. In an earlier analysis, about 87% or about 30%: the productive usage of most TCR beta V segments.

Turning to this clone: What it recognizes is unknown.

Sequenced material: PBMCs. The chain combines TRBV10-1 with TRBJ1-1, with D possibly being TRBD1 (5 bases). The receptor comes from a woman between 50 and 59 years old in good health and CMV-seronegative. The CDR3 spells CASSPGGLTEAFF. The CDR3 bases are TGCGCCAGCAGTCCCGGGGGACTCACTGAAGCTTTCTTT.